This T cell receptor beta chain was identified during a study of blood T cell repertoires in COVID-19. Measured with immunoSEQ multiplex PCR; TCRdb has only the in-frame clones, and not every one. This table has some 33,000 clones, 84% appearing once. CDR1 is MNHEY and CDR2 is SVGAGI in the germline V gene. This CDR3 is built from 14 residues. With V trimmed by 6 bases and J by 1 base, 5 bases remained unmatched. The chain couples TRBV6-5 to TRBJ1-2, with 7 bases aligning to TRBD1. Sequenced material: peripheral blood. This receptor was taken from a human donor in a cohort sampled during active COVID-19. CDR3 bases: TGTGCCAGCAGCTGGACAGGCCTTAACTATGGCTACACCTTC. Amino acids: CASSWTGLNYGYTF.